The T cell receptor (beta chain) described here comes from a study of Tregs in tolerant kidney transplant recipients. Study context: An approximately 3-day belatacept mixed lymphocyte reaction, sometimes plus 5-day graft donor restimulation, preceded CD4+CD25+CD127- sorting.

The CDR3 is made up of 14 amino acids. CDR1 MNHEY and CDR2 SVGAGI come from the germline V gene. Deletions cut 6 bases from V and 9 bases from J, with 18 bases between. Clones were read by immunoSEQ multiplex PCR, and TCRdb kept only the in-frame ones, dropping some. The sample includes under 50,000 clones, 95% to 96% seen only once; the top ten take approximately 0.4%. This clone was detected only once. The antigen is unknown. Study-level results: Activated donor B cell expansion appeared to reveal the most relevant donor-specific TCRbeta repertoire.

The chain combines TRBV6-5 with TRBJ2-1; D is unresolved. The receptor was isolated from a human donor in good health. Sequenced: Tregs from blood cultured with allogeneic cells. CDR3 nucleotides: TGTGCCAGCAGCCTCTATCACGCCGGGCCTGAGCAGTTCTTC. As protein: CASSLYHAGPEQFF.